This T cell receptor (beta chain) was sequenced during a study of T cells in Graves' hyperthyroidism and ophthalmopathy (dated by TCRdb to about 2019). About the study as a whole: Peripheral blood was sampled at the time of initial diagnosis, prior to any treatment. In roughly six Graves' hyperthyroidism patients, the study also compared T-cell repertoires from thyroid tissue with T-cell repertoires from blood. To identify TCR V-J signatures that set the groups apart, the researchers used a discovery cohort of 95 to 100 patients, made up of fewer than 50 with Graves' ophthalmopathy and 57 with stable Graves' hyperthyroidism. Whether ophthalmopathy could be predicted prospectively was tested in an independent validation cohort made up of approximately 19 hyperthyroidism patients plus 17 patients who later progressed to ophthalmopathy. According to the paper, TCR Vbeta CDR3 sequencing was carried out on more than 120 peripheral blood samples, which came from 40 to 45 ophthalmopathy, 70 to 80 hyperthyroidism and around 17 progressor patients. After sampling, hyperthyroidism patients received methimazole starting at 30 mg daily, and ophthalmopathy patients received high-dose intravenous methylprednisolone. The 100 discovery patients were randomly split 7:3 into training and test sets.

Stable Graves' hyperthyroidism was defined as the absence of progression to ophthalmopathy over 18 months of follow-up. Hyperthyroidism patients were newly diagnosed, with disease duration under 2 months, and aged 18 to 65 years. Exclusion was applied to patients with uncontrolled infections, other autoimmune diseases, pregnancy or lactation. Diagnoses relied on clinical symptoms, serum thyroxine and TRAb, thyroid ultrasound and orbital computed tomography. Ficoll-Paque density gradient centrifugation was used to isolate PBMCs from under 11 ml of fresh peripheral blood. Total RNA was extracted using Trizol reagent, and RNA quality was assessed on an Agilent 2100 Bioanalyzer. The CDR3 runs 17 amino acids, cysteine and phenylalanine included. Only the CDR3 DNA stays, 51 bases, in frame from base 1. The TCR beta CDR3 regions were amplified from RNA transcripts. The first round of RT-PCR for the TCR CDR3 was performed with the HTBI primer set and the Qiagen OneStep RT-PCR kit. A second multiplex PCR round built the libraries, followed by size selection and purification. Paired-end sequencing of the libraries was performed with 100 bp reads on an Illumina HiSeq2000. As for how the authors treated the data: SOAPnuke was used to process the raw data, with reads discarded if the reads contained adapters or uncalled bases, had a mean Phred below 15, or lacked an exact constant-primer or identifier match. COPE v1.2.5 was used to merge the high-quality paired reads, and each unique nucleotide sequence was defined as a clonotype. MiTCR v1.1 was used to align clonotypes to the IMGT TRBV, TRBD and TRBJ reference segments. Analysis was restricted to V-J combinations with a frequency above 0.0001, which covered just over 98% of repertoires. A TCS score was defined as the ratio between F50 (clonal expansion) and ExV (chaos), using BLOSUM62-based TCRdist between CDR3 peptides within each V-J. Welch's t-statistics and random forest reduced fewer than 550 V-J features to 10 to 15, which were used in a naive Bayes classifier (R e1071). TCRdb applied fastp at Q25 and MiXCR to the public reads, then kept only in-frame beta chains. Rows are unified per CDR3 protein, each entry keeping the most common DNA and genes. TCRdb's processing, not the authors' own work, is the source of the V and J calls. The sample records some 510,000 distinct CDR3 sequences, 20% of which are singletons. The ten largest account for 26% of the sample.

This clonotype has more than one count but fewer than ten. The antigen this receptor binds is unknown. Germline and junction disagree at one end, which may indicate a read error. Points the paper makes about the study in general: Most expanded thyroid clonotypes (frequency above 0.001) were also detected in blood, suggesting blood repertoires may reflect thyroid immune responses. No statistical method was used to set the sample size in advance, and investigators knew the group allocation. A 13 V-J signature model separated ophthalmopathy from stable hyperthyroidism, with 87.88% sensitivity and 81% to 83% specificity in cross-validation and 80%/75% in testing. In validation, the model predicted progression to ophthalmopathy with about 71% sensitivity and 72% to 75% specificity, a median of approximately 6.5 months before onset.

The sample taken for sequencing was blood. The sequence derives from a man younger than 35 with Graves' hyperthyroidism. This receptor chain uses TRBV12-3 or TRBV12-4 and TRBJ2-2; the central 11 bases match TRBD2. The CDR3 region reads CASSSLGLAENTGELYF. The DNA sequence is as follows: TGTGCCAGCAGTTCGTTGGGACTAGCGGAGAACACCGGGGAGCTGTATTTT.